The 13 T cell receptor beta chains reported below all come from one sample, sequenced in a study of T cell responses to AZD1222 COVID-19 vaccine. Repertoires were generated with immunoSEQ multiplex PCR, while TCRdb's copy carries only in-frame clones and drops some. The data show 60,000 to 75,000 clones, 89% seen once. The material was peripheral blood, obtained 28 days after the second AZD1222 dose. All receptors derive from an adult who received the AZD1222 COVID-19 vaccine.

This clone has just one count. This sequence joins TRBV7-9 and TRBJ1-1; D call uncertain. V lost 5 bases to trimming and J lost 5 bases, with 18 bases between them. Germline loops: CDR1 SEHNR, CDR2 FQNEAQ (reference sequence). The CDR3 consists of 15 residues. The CDR3 coding sequence is TGTGCCAGCAGCCCGACTCTAGAGGGCCAGACTGAAGCTTTCTTT. It specifies CASSPTLEGQTEAFF.

The chain uses TRBV5-1 and TRBJ1-1, with a tentative D call TRBD1 (5 bases). Per germline, CDR1 SGHRS and CDR2 YFSETQ. V lost 0 bases and J 6 bases, leaving 12 bases between the germline ends. CDR3 length: 14 residues. The CDR3 loop is CASSLGPGGAEAFF. The CDR3 nucleotides are TGCGCCAGCAGCTTGGGACCGGGAGGGGCTGAAGCTTTCTTT.

V is TRBV5-4 and J is TRBJ2-1; 8 bases align to TRBD1. This CDR3 comprises 13 residues. With V trimmed by 2 bases and J by 7 bases, 2 bases remained unmatched. Germline assignment: CDR1 SGHNT and CDR2 YYREEE (reference sequence). The CDR3 DNA reads as TGTGCCAGCAGCTTTCAGGGGGCGAATGAGCAGTTCTTC. Its protein product is CASSFQGANEQFF.

The V call is TRBV2, the J call TRBJ1-1; no clear D gene. Germline CDR1 and CDR2: SNHLY and FYNNEI. This CDR3 is 13 amino acids long. V was cut by 7 bases and J by 3 bases, with 12 bases left in between. The CDR3 DNA sequence: TGTGCCAGCACCAGGACGATTCACACTGAAGCTTTCTTT. Translation gives CASTRTIHTEAFF.

The J gene is TRBJ2-7, the V gene TRBV6-6; no firm D call. Trimming pared 0 bases from V and 2 bases from J, leaving 11 bases between. The V gene's germline CDR1 is MNHNY and CDR2 SVGAGI (reference sequence). The CDR3 has 15 residues. The CDR3 DNA reads as TGTGCCAGCAGTTACTCGGCGGAGCCCCCCTACGAGCAGTACTTC. Encoded protein: CASSYSAEPPYEQYF.

This clone showed up just once. The chain links TRBV7-2 to TRBJ2-7; TRBD2 agrees at 11 bases. The trim removed 3 bases at V and 2 bases at J, leaving 0 bases unmatched. Germline-derived CDR1 and CDR2 are SGHTA and FQGNSA. This CDR3 contains 14 residues. The CDR3 DNA sequence: TGTGCCAGCAGCTTGACTAGCGGGGCCTACGAGCAGTACTTC. Residues: CASSLTSGAYEQYF.

The chain couples TRBV7-2 to TRBJ2-1, with 14 nucleotides matching TRBD2. The CDR3 spans 19 residues. The germline CDR1 and CDR2 sequences are SGHTA and FQGNSA. V was clipped by 2 bases and J by 7 bases; unmatched bases: 13. The CDR3 protein is CASSLNRGGLAGERNEQFF. The CDR3 coding sequence is TGTGCCAGCAGCTTAAATCGAGGGGGACTAGCGGGAGAACGGAATGAGCAGTTCTTC.

About this clone itself: The sample holds other DNA sequences that translate to the same CDR3. The chain recombines TRBV30 with TRBJ1-1; no definite D call. V dropped 0 bases and J dropped 2 bases, with 1 base sitting between them. Germline CDR1 reads GTSNPN; CDR2 reads SVGIG (reference sequence). CDR3 length: 11 residues. CDR3 DNA: TGTGCCTGGAGTGTTAACACTGAAGCTTTCTTT. Its protein product is CAWSVNTEAFF.

The V gene is TRBV5-4, the J gene TRBJ2-1, with 11 bases fitting TRBD2. With V trimmed by 4 bases and J by 4 bases, 10 bases remained unmatched. The CDR3 has 17 residues. The germline V gene has CDR1 SGHNT and CDR2 YYREEE (reference sequence). The CDR3 nucleotides are TGTGCCAGCAGCCCACCCGGGGGGACTAGCGGTTACAATGAGCAGTTCTTC. It translates to CASSPPGGTSGYNEQFF.

The gene calls are TRBV5-5 and TRBJ1-5; D is undetermined. The CDR3 extends over 17 amino acids. Trimming left V 4 bases short and J 3 bases short, with 20 bases between. From germline, CDR1 is SGHKS and CDR2 YYEKEE (reference sequence). Written as DNA, the CDR3 is TGTGCCAGCAGCGCCTTACAGTCCCTAAACTTCAATCAGCCCCAGCATTTT. Protein: CASSALQSLNFNQPQHF. Together with reference TRBV5-5 and TRBJ1-5, the CDR3 gives the full variable domain: DAGVTQSPTHLIKTRGQQVTLRCSPISGHKSVSWYQQVLGQGPQFIFQYYEKEERGRGNFPDRFSARQFPNYSSELNVNALLLGDSALYLCASSALQSLNFNQPQHFGDGTRLSIL.

Regarding this clone: The junction departs from germline at one end; a sequencing error may be responsible. CDR3 loop: CAARTGRNTEAFF. CDR3 nucleotide sequence: TGTGCCGCCAGGACAGGGAGGAACACTGAAGCTTTCTTT. The rearrangement joins TRBV24-1 to TRBJ1-1; TRBD1 matches at 8 bases. The CDR3 consists of 13 residues. Per germline, CDR1 KGHDR and CDR2 SFDVKD.

The rearrangement uses TRBV19 and TRBJ1-6; D unresolved. The V and J ends lost 6 bases and 7 bases respectively, with 10 bases between them. The germline V gene has CDR1 LNHDA and CDR2 SQIVND (reference sequence). This CDR3 spans 13 amino acids. CDR3 protein: CASSLAANSPLHF. In DNA form, the CDR3 reads TGTGCCAGTAGCCTCGCCGCAAATTCACCCCTCCACTTT.

This clone was detected once. CDR3 coding DNA: TGTGCCAGCAGTGGGTGGTATTCACCCCTCCACTTT. Translated: CASSGWYSPLHF. The chain employs TRBV27 and TRBJ1-6; D gene uncertain. Germline V gene data show CDR1 as MNHEY and CDR2 as SMNVEV (reference sequence). There are 12 residues in the CDR3. V was trimmed by 5 bases and J by 8 bases, leaving 7 bases between them.